This TCR beta chain was profiled in a study of graft-versus-host responses after intestinal transplantation (dated by TCRdb to the early 2020s). For context, the study as a whole: Multivisceral, liver-intestinal, or isolated intestinal transplants were received by the recipients. Anti-thymocyte globulin induction was given to all recipients, followed by maintenance tacrolimus and steroids for two to four years. Graft-versus-host and host-versus-graft alloreactive T cell clones were tracked in the graft, circulation and bone marrow after intestinal transplantation using bulk TCR-beta CDR3 sequencing. To identify alloreactive clones, pre-transplant mixed lymphocyte reaction products were sequenced and then compared with unstimulated pre-transplant donor and recipient T cells. The cohort enrolled about 23 intestinal transplant recipients, one of whom was a retransplant, and a few patients without pretransplant specimens were excluded. A peak of at least 4% donor T cells among recipient peripheral blood mononuclear cells was the definition used for donor T cell macrochimerism. Rather than going through the commercial service, samples from a few later patients were sequenced in-house on an Illumina MiSeq and processed with MiXCR. The paper's findings and limits, for the study overall: Conclusions were limited by the relatively low number and heterogeneity of intestinal transplant patients. Patients with donor T cell macrochimerism had high GvH to HvG T cell clonal ratios in their allografts. Early after transplant, peak levels of circulating GvH clones were found to be associated with declines in HvG clones. GvH clones were detected in recipient bone marrow, and some of these GvH clones were observed earlier in ileal mucosa or blood, consistent with an intestinal mucosal origin.

A remark on this clone: Its antigen is still unknown. No base quality information exists; no much larger clone differs at one position.

The time point label corresponds to: cells obtained before transplantation from donor or recipient. CD3+CD4+ and CD3+CD8+ populations were FACS-sorted from unstimulated pre-transplant donor and recipient cells taken from spleen or lymph nodes. The library was prepared using the immunoSEQ multiplex PCR assay. In most patients, genomic DNA was isolated using the Qiagen DNeasy Blood and Tissue Kit and sent frozen to Adaptive Biotechnologies for TCR sequencing. For most patients, genomic DNA was subjected to high-throughput TCR-beta CDR3 sequencing by Adaptive Biotechnologies. From the authors' description of their analysis: TCR sequencing data for approximately 17 patients were retrieved from Adaptive's ImmunoSEQ software; a few other patients were processed with MiXCR and VDJtools. CD4 versus CD8 sorting errors were corrected by removing sequences found in both subsets at a frequency ratio below 5:1. Because the origin of CDR3 nucleotide sequences shared between donor and recipient could not be assigned, those sequences were removed. To count as alloreactive, a clone needed at least 2-fold expansion over unstimulated cells and a minimum CFSE-low frequency of 0.002% (template counts) or 0.001% (read counts). Clones detected in sequenced pre-transplant spleen, lymph node, or MLR CFSE-low populations of the donor or recipient were defined as mappable. The cumulative frequency of alloreactive clones was calculated as a percentage of all sequences, weighted by copy number. The clones in this table, taken by TCRdb from immuneACCESS, are in-frame only. Not every clone is retained; where verified, under half of the shortfall comes from an unresolved V gene, and the cause of the rest is unknown. V and J calls and clone size follow that table, whereas D and trimming were derived from the DNA. The sample table lists tens of thousands of clones, roughly 92% of them with a count of one. The biggest ten clones account for about 0.28% of the sample.

This sequence originates from a human donor who received an intestinal transplant. This material consisted of unstimulated CD4+ T cells sorted from spleen or lymph node cells, taken before intestinal transplant.

The nucleotide sequence reads as follows: TGTGCCAGCAGCCGGAGTCCCCCCGGACTAGCGGCCCAAAATGAGCAGTTCTTC. Translated, this gives CASSRSPPGLAAQNEQFF. The sequence is built from TRBV7-2 and TRBJ2-1, and 10 bases in between align with TRBD2. The CDR1 and CDR2 encoded by the germline V gene are SGHTA and FQGNSA. Spanning cysteine to phenylalanine, the CDR3 consists of 18 amino acids. The only DNA kept is the CDR3, 54 bases in frame from the first base. For this chain, trimming is 5 bases at the V end and 7 bases at the J end, and the number of junction bases without a gene match is 17.